Below, 21 T cell receptor beta chains from the same sample are listed, as sequenced in a study of blood T cell repertoires in COVID-19. Assay: immunoSEQ multiplex PCR; the TCRdb copy retains only in-frame clones and omits some. In the table there are 200,000 to 250,000 clones, 80% to 85% of which are singletons. Material for sequencing was peripheral blood. These receptors were taken from a woman aged 70-85 years with COVID-19, enrolled during active disease.

V is TRBV5-1 and J is TRBJ1-4; 8 bases align to TRBD1. Germline lookup yields CDR1 SGHRS and CDR2 YFSETQ. The CDR3 runs 16 residues. The trim removed 6 bases at V and 2 bases at J, leaving 9 bases unmatched. CDR3 region: CASKSGTGRTNEKLFF. DNA of the CDR3: TGCGCCAGCAAATCCGGGACAGGAAGGACTAATGAAAAACTGTTTTTT.

This clone was recorded once. The chain has TRBV11-2 and TRBJ2-1; the match to TRBD1 covers 9 bases. CDR1 and CDR2 (germline): SGHAT, FQNNGV. The CDR3 runs to 16 residues. V lost 5 bases and J lost 4; bases outside the gene matches: 9. The CDR3 reads CASSPSSGTGYNEQFF. The CDR3 DNA reads TGTGCCAGCAGCCCATCGTCAGGGACAGGGTACAATGAGCAGTTCTTC.

This chain links TRBV5-5 with TRBJ2-7; no reliable D call. Germline assignment: CDR1 SGHKS and CDR2 YYEKEE (reference sequence). The CDR3 runs 15 residues. With 2 bases removed from V and 3 bases from J, the gap between germline ends came to 15 bases. CDR3 sequence reads: CASSFSSTSFYEQYF. CDR3 DNA sequence: TGTGCCAGCAGCTTTTCGAGCACGTCCTTCTACGAGCAGTACTTC.

The V and J genes are TRBV19 and TRBJ1-6; D is unresolved. Germline V lookup: CDR1 LNHDA, CDR2 SQIVND (reference sequence). The CDR3 spans 12 residues. V shed 2 bases and J shed 8 bases, with 4 bases lying between them. CDR3 region: CASSIPYSPLHF. Written as DNA, the CDR3 is TGTGCCAGTAGTATACCCTATTCACCCCTCCACTTT.

This clone was detected once. This chain joins TRBV6-5 and TRBJ1-2; D call uncertain. Germline assignment: CDR1 MNHEY and CDR2 SVGAGI. V gave up 0 bases and J gave up 7 bases, with 15 bases separating them. The CDR3 is made up of 15 amino acids. The CDR3 sequence is CASSYSESWRPGYTF. The CDR3 nucleotides are TGTGCCAGCAGTTACTCGGAGTCTTGGAGGCCTGGCTACACCTTC.

The V call is TRBV27, the J call TRBJ1-4; possible D gene TRBD1, 6 bases. This CDR3 is built from 13 residues. The ends were cut back, 4 bases at V and 7 bases at J, with 10 bases in the middle. Germline V gene lookup returns CDR1 MNHEY and CDR2 SMNVEV (reference sequence). This CDR3 is CASSYRRGEKLFF. CDR3 in DNA: TGTGCCAGCAGTTATCGCAGGGGTGAAAAACTGTTTTTT.

This clone has only a few counts. The chain combines TRBV5-6 with TRBJ1-2; 7 bases line up with TRBD1. V lost 2 bases, J lost 7 bases, and 11 bases stayed unmatched. This CDR3 contains 15 residues. Germline loops: CDR1 SGHDT, CDR2 YYEEEE. The DNA for the CDR3 is TGTGCCAGCAGCTTTACAGGGGATTTCAGGGGTGGCTACACCTTC. It yields the protein CASSFTGDFRGGYTF.

Notes on this clone: This CDR3 is also generated by other DNA sequences in the sample. The chain joins TRBV5-1 to TRBJ1-1, with 7 nucleotides matching TRBD1. The CDR3 is 14 amino acids. Germline-derived CDR1 and CDR2 are SGHRS and YFSETQ. The V and J ends lost 4 bases and 1 base, in that order; junction bases with no gene match: 4. The CDR3 bases are TGCGCCAGCAGCCCGCAGGGGGGGAACACTGAAGCTTTCTTT. Translating it yields CASSPQGGNTEAFF. The variable domain in full, with the rest retrieved from reference TRBV5-1 and TRBJ1-1, is KAGVTQTPRYLIKTRGQQVTLSCSPISGHRSVSWYQQTPGQGLQFLFEYFSETQRNKGNFPGRFSGRQFSNSRSEMNVSTLELGDSALYLCASSPQGGNTEAFFGQGTRLTVV.

This rearrangement joins TRBV27 to TRBJ2-1; 7 bases are shared with TRBD2. With 6 bases clipped from V and 5 bases from J, the junction kept 10 bases outside the gene matches. This CDR3 has 15 residues. The germline gives CDR1 MNHEY, CDR2 SMNVEV (reference sequence). The CDR3 nucleotides read TGTGCCAGCAGCCAGACTAGCTTAGTCAACAATGAGCAGTTCTTC. It translates to CASSQTSLVNNEQFF.

This clone was counted between two and nine times. The V and J genes are TRBV19 and TRBJ1-5; 10 bases align to TRBD1. After removal of 6 bases from V and 7 bases from J, the junction contained 12 bases not matched to a gene. The CDR3 runs to 16 residues. Looked up from germline, CDR1 is LNHDA and CDR2 is SQIVND (reference sequence). The CDR3 is CASSLIGQGGRQPQHF. CDR3 in DNA: TGTGCCAGTAGCCTGATTGGACAGGGGGGAAGACAGCCCCAGCATTTT.

This clone was seen a single time. The chain carries TRBV2 and TRBJ2-1; TRBD2 matches at 9 bases. V lost 7 bases and J lost 7; bases outside the gene matches: 14. This CDR3 has 16 amino acids. Germline V gives CDR1 SNHLY, CDR2 FYNNEI. The CDR3 bases are TGTGCCAGCAAGACGACCGGGACTAGCCGATATAATGAGCAGTTCTTC. Translated: CASKTTGTSRYNEQFF. Looking up the rest from reference TRBV2 and TRBJ2-1 gives the full variable domain: EPEVTQTPSHQVTQMGQEVILRCVPISNHLYFYWYRQILGQKVEFLVSFYNNEISEKSEIFDDQFSVERPDGSNFTLKIRSTKLEDSAMYFCASKTTGTSRYNEQFFGPGTRLTVL.

V gene TRBV28 combines with J gene TRBJ2-1, with 11 bases aligning to TRBD2. This CDR3 spans 16 amino acids. The V gene's germline CDR1 is MDHEN and CDR2 SYDVKM. V lost 4 bases, J lost 8 bases, and 10 bases stayed unmatched. The CDR3 loop is CASSSSGLAAGDEQFF. The CDR3 nucleotides are TGTGCCAGCAGTTCATCGGGACTAGCGGCAGGGGATGAGCAGTTCTTC.

This clone was counted many times. The rearrangement uses TRBV9 and TRBJ2-6; D uncertain. Trimming cost V 4 bases and J 0 bases, with 20 bases left between them. The CDR3 is 19 amino acids. Germline CDR1 reads SGDLS; CDR2 reads YYNGEE. Here the CDR3 reads CASSPEVRLVSSGANVLTF. DNA for the CDR3: TGTGCCAGCAGCCCTGAGGTTCGGCTAGTTAGCTCTGGGGCCAACGTCCTGACTTTC. Full variable domain (remainder filled in from reference TRBV9 and TRBJ2-6): DSGVTQTPKHLITATGQRVTLRCSPRSGDLSVYWYQQSLDQGLQFLIQYYNGEERAKGNILERFSAQQFPDLHSELNLSSLELGDSALYFCASSPEVRLVSSGANVLTFGAGSRLTVL.

This rearrangement joins TRBV6-1 to TRBJ1-1, with TRBD1 matching 7 bases. Per the germline V gene, CDR1 is MNHNS and CDR2 is SASEGT. V trimming: 1 base; J trimming: 7 bases; junction bases outside the gene matches: 6. The CDR3 sequence is 14 residues long. As DNA, the CDR3 is TGTGCCAGCAGTGAAGGGGGGACAGTCTTTGAAGCTTTCTTT. Translation gives CASSEGGTVFEAFF.

V gene TRBV7-9 combines with J gene TRBJ2-1, with D tentatively TRBD1 (6 bases). Germline V CDR1 and CDR2: SEHNR, FQNEAQ (reference sequence). Deletions cut 4 bases from V and 5 bases from J, with 15 bases between. The CDR3 contains 15 residues. CDR3: CASSWADKGDNEQFF. CDR3 DNA: TGTGCCAGCAGCTGGGCGGACAAGGGGGACAATGAGCAGTTCTTC.

The gene calls are TRBV14 and TRBJ2-7; possibly TRBD2 for D (6 bases). CDR1 SGHDN and CDR2 FVKESK come from the germline V gene. CDR3 length: 14 amino acids. Trimming shortened V by 4 bases and J by 2 bases, and 12 bases separated the two germline ends. The CDR3 reads CASSRAGPTYEQYF. The CDR3, as DNA: TGTGCCAGCAGCCGAGCGGGCCCCACCTACGAGCAGTACTTC.

This clone was picked up one time. This sequence joins TRBV14 and TRBJ2-3; no reliable D call. Germline CDR1 SGHDN, CDR2 FVKESK. Trimming stripped 0 bases from V and 2 bases from J, with 9 bases between. CDR3 size: 15 residues. The CDR3 sequence is CASSQEAGNTDTQYF. CDR3 in DNA: TGTGCCAGCAGCCAAGAGGCTGGCAACACAGATACGCAGTATTTT.

The V call is TRBV12-3 or TRBV12-4, the J call TRBJ1-2; D unresolved. CDR3 length: 12 residues. The V end lost 7 bases, the J end lost 7 bases, and 13 bases lay between the germline ends. The CDR3: CASKREAGGYTF. CDR3 in DNA: TGTGCCAGCAAGAGGGAGGCTGGTGGCTACACCTTC.

This chain joins TRBV7-2 and TRBJ2-3; the D gene is possibly TRBD2 (5 bases). CDR3 length: 15 residues. V shed 1 base and J shed 6 bases, with 14 bases lying between them. CDR1 SGHTA and CDR2 FQGNSA come from the germline V gene. The CDR3 spells CASSLVARRGDTQYF. The CDR3 coding sequence is TGTGCCAGCAGCTTAGTAGCAAGGAGAGGGGATACGCAGTATTTT.

With respect to this clone: Relative to the germline gene, one junction end is altered; a read error may explain this. Other DNA sequences of this sample code for an identical CDR3. This chain connects TRBV4-3 to TRBJ2-5; D possibly corresponds to TRBD1 (5 bases). The CDR3 is 15 residues long. Germline assignment: CDR1 LGHNA and CDR2 YSLEER. CDR3 DNA: TGCGCCAGCAGCCAAGATCCTTACAGGCAAGAGACTCAGTACTTC. The encoded protein is CASSQDPYRQETQYF.

The CDR3 DNA reads as TGTGCCAGCAGCTTATTATTACTAGCGGCGAACACCGGGGAGCTGTTTTTT. Residues: CASSLLLLAANTGELFF. V is TRBV5-4 and J is TRBJ2-2; TRBD2 aligns across 8 bases. Per the germline V gene, CDR1 is SGHNT and CDR2 is YYREEE (reference sequence). V shed 2 bases and J 0 bases; nucleotides not matched to a gene: 6. The CDR3 spans 17 residues.